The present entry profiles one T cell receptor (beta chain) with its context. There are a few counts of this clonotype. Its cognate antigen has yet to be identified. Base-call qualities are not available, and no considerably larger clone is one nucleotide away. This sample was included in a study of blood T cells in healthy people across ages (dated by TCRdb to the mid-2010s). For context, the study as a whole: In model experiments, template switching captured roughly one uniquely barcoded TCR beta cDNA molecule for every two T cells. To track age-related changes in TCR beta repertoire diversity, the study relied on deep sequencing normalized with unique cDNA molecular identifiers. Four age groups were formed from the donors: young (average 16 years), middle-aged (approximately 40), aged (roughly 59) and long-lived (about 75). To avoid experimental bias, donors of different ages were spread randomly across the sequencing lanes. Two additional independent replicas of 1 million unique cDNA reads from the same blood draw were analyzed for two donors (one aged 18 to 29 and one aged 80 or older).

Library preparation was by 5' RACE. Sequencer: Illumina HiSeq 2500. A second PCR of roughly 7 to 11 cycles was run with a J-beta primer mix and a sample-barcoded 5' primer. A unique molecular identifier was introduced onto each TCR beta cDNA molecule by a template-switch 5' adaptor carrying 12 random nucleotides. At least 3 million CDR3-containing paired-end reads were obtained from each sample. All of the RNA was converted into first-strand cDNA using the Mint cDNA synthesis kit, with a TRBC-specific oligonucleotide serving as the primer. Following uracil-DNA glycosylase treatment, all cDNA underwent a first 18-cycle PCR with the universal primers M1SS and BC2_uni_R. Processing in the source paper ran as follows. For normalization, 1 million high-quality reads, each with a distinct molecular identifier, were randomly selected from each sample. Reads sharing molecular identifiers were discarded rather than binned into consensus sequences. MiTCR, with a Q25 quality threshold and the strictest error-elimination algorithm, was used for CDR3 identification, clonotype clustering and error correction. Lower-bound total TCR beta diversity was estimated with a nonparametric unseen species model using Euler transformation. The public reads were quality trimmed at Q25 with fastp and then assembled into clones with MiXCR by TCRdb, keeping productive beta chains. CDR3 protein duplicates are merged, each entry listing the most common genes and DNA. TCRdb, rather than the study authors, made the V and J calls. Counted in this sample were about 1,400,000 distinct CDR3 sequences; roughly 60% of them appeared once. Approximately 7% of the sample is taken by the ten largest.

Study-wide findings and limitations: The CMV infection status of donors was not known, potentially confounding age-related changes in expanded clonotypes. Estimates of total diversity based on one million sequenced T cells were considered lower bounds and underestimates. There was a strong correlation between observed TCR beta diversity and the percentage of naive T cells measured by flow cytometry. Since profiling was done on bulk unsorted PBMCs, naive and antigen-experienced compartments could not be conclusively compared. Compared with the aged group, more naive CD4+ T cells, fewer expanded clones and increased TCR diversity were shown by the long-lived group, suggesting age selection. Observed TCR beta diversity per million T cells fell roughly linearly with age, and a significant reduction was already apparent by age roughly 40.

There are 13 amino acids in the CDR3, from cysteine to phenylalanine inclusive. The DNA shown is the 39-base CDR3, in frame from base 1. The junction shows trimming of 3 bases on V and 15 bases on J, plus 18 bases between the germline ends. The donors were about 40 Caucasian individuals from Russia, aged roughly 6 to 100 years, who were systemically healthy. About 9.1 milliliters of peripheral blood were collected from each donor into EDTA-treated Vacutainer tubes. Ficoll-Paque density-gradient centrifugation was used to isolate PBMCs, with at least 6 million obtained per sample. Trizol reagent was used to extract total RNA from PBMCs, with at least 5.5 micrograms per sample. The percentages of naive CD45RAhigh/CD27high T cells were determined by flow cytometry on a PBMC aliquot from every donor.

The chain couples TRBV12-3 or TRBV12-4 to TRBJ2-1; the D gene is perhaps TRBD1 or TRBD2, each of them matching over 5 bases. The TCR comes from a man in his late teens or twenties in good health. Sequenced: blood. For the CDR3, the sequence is CASSFGDLAVRFF. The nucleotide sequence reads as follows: TGTGCCAGCAGTTTCGGGGACCTAGCTGTTAGGTTCTTC.